The 22 T cell receptor beta chains reported below all come from one sample, sequenced in a study of cytomegalovirus exposure and HLA in healthy donors. Here immunoSEQ multiplex PCR was the method, and the copy in TCRdb shows in-frame clones only, minus some. This table has 150,000 or so clones, 80% to 90% appearing once. The sample consisted of PBMCs. The receptors come from a woman aged 25 to 45 in good health and CMV-seronegative.

The chain combines TRBV29-1 with TRBJ2-3; 10 positions match TRBD2. The germline CDR1 and CDR2 sequences are SQVTM and ANQGSEA. This CDR3 contains 15 residues. V dropped 6 bases and J dropped 2; count of bases not matched to a gene: 8. The CDR3 DNA reads as TGCAGCGTCACACTTAGCGGGGGGAACACAGATACGCAGTATTTT. This encodes CSVTLSGGNTDTQYF.

The chain employs TRBV6-5 and TRBJ1-6; the D is unclear. The CDR3 extends over 16 amino acids. CDR1 is MNHEY and CDR2 is SVGAGI in the germline V gene. With 0 bases removed from V and 9 bases from J, the gap between germline ends came to 15 bases. CDR3 in amino acids: CASSYSTGVGSSPLHF. The DNA for the CDR3 is TGTGCCAGCAGTTACTCAACCGGGGTAGGAAGTTCACCCCTCCACTTT.

The chain links TRBV5-1 to TRBJ2-7; 9 nucleotides match TRBD1. This CDR3 contains 16 residues. From germline, CDR1 is SGHRS and CDR2 YFSETQ. Trimming removed 3 bases from V and 0 bases from J; junction bases left unmatched: 7. The CDR3 DNA reads TGCGCCAGCAGCTCCCCGGGACAGGGAGACTCCTACGAGCAGTACTTC. Translation gives CASSSPGQGDSYEQYF.

This clone was observed a single time. The chain is built from TRBV9 and TRBJ1-5, with D possibly TRBD1 on 6 matching bases. CDR1 and CDR2 from the germline V gene are SGDLS and YYNGEE. Deletions cut 2 bases from V and 3 bases from J, with 12 bases between. The CDR3 totals 15 residues. The CDR3 nucleotides are TGTGCCAGCAGCGTCGCAGGGGTATTCAATCAGCCCCAGCATTTT. It yields the protein CASSVAGVFNQPQHF.

This chain links TRBV9 with TRBJ1-2, with TRBD1 identical over 9 bases. CDR1 is SGDLS and CDR2 is YYNGEE in the germline V gene. V lost 3 bases to trimming and J lost 4 bases; unmatched junction nucleotides: 10. The CDR3 loop spans 16 amino acids. This CDR3 is CASSARTGEMGYGYTF. The DNA of the CDR3 is TGTGCCAGCAGCGCCCGGACAGGGGAGATGGGCTATGGCTACACCTTC.

The chain uses TRBV5-4 and TRBJ2-5; a possible D gene is TRBD1 (6 bases). CDR1 and CDR2 from the germline V gene are SGHNT and YYREEE (reference sequence). This CDR3 has 15 amino acids. Trimming stripped 2 bases from V and 4 bases from J, with 15 bases between. CDR3 bases: TGTGCCAGCAGCTTAGAACAGGGACGGGGAGAGACCCAGTACTTC. The encoded protein is CASSLEQGRGETQYF.

CDR3 protein: CASSYRGLGGNTIYF. CDR3 coding DNA: TGTGCCAGCAGCTACAGGGGGCTGGGTGGAAACACCATATATTTT. This rearrangement joins TRBV6-6 to TRBJ1-3, with 9 bases lining up with TRBD1. CDR1 MNHNY and CDR2 SVGAGI come from the germline V gene (reference sequence). V dropped 6 bases and J dropped 3; count of bases not matched to a gene: 6. The CDR3 is 15 amino acids.

The V and J genes are TRBV14 and TRBJ1-1; D is possibly TRBD1 (6 bases). V lost 1 base and J 1 base, leaving 13 bases between the germline ends. CDR3 length equals 16 residues. The V gene's germline CDR1 is SGHDN and CDR2 FVKESK. CDR3 DNA sequence: TGTGCCAGCAGCCAAGTCCTCCCACAGGGGAACACTGAAGCTTTCTTT. Its translation is CASSQVLPQGNTEAFF.

V usage is TRBV6-6 and J usage is TRBJ2-7, with TRBD1 matching over 11 bases. The germline CDR1 and CDR2 sequences are MNHNY and SVGAGI (reference sequence). The CDR3 is 15 amino acids. Trimming at V came to 4 bases and at J to 4 bases, leaving 6 bases not matched to a gene. The CDR3 sequence: CASSSKDRGLYEQYF. DNA of the CDR3: TGTGCCAGCAGTTCCAAGGACAGGGGGCTGTACGAGCAGTACTTC.

V and J are TRBV7-9 and TRBJ2-1, with TRBD2 matching 9 bases. The J segment lost 6 bases and the V segment lost 3 bases, leaving 3 bases of the junction unmatched. The germline gives CDR1 SEHNR, CDR2 FQNEAQ (reference sequence). The CDR3 is 14 residues long. The chain's CDR3 is CASSLSGGTNEQFF. The CDR3 nucleotides are TGTGCCAGCAGCTTGAGCGGGGGGACCAATGAGCAGTTCTTC.

The gene calls are TRBV27 and TRBJ2-1; D uncertain. V was clipped by 2 bases and J by 4 bases, with 9 bases between them. Germline loops: CDR1 MNHEY, CDR2 SMNVEV (reference sequence). The CDR3 runs 14 residues. CDR3 region: CASSLATQYNEQFF. The DNA for the CDR3 is TGTGCCAGCAGTTTAGCGACTCAGTACAATGAGCAGTTCTTC.

The V gene is TRBV7-6, the J gene TRBJ2-3; 10 nucleotides align to TRBD2. The V segment lost 4 bases and the J segment 2 bases; nucleotides outside the gene matches: 12. The length of the CDR3 is 18 residues. Germline lookup yields CDR1 SGHVS and CDR2 FNYEAQ. This chain's CDR3 is CASSWDPRTSGNTDTQYF. DNA of the CDR3: TGTGCCAGCAGCTGGGACCCGCGGACTAGCGGTAACACAGATACGCAGTATTTT. Variable domain in full (rest from reference TRBV7-6 and TRBJ2-3): GAGVSQSPRYKVTKRGQDVALRCDPISGHVSLYWYRQALGQGPEFLTYFNYEAQQDKSGLPNDRFSAERPEGSISTLTIQRTEQRDSAMYRCASSWDPRTSGNTDTQYFGPGTRLTVL.

This sequence joins TRBV5-1 and TRBJ2-1; TRBD2 might be the D (6 bases). Trimming shortened V by 1 base and J by 5 bases, and 22 bases separated the two germline ends. From germline, CDR1 is SGHRS and CDR2 YFSETQ. The CDR3 totals 18 residues. CDR3 DNA: TGCGCCAGCAGCTTGTTTACTTGGTTAGGAGGGGTGAACAATGAGCAGTTCTTC. Its protein is CASSLFTWLGGVNNEQFF.

J is TRBJ2-5 and V is TRBV29-1; D is possibly TRBD1 (6 bases). Trimming stripped 6 bases from V and 3 bases from J, with 20 bases between. CDR1 and CDR2 from the germline V gene are SQVTM and ANQGSEA. The CDR3 contains 15 residues. The CDR3 DNA reads TGCAGCGTCTCTGGGGGCGCTTTTCGGGAAGAGACCCAGTACTTC. Its protein product is CSVSGGAFREETQYF. The full variable domain, in which reference TRBV29-1 and TRBJ2-5 provide the parts outside the CDR3, is SAVISQKPSRDICQRGTSLTIQCQVDSQVTMMFWYRQQPGQSLTLIATANQGSEATYESGFVIDKFPISRPNLTFSTLTVSNMSPEDSSIYLCSVSGGAFREETQYFGPGTRLLVL.

V and J are TRBV5-8 and TRBJ2-7; D gene unclear. The V gene's germline CDR1 is SGHTS and CDR2 YDEGEE. The V gene lost 0 bases and the J gene lost 5 bases, with 9 bases spanning the gap. This CDR3 has 13 amino acids. DNA of the CDR3: TGTGCCAGCAGCTTGGGCTGGCTTAACGAGCAGTACTTC. Amino acids: CASSLGWLNEQYF.

This clone occurred a few times. V usage is TRBV6-1 and J usage is TRBJ1-1, with D perhaps TRBD1 (6 bases). The CDR3 spans 11 residues. Germline V gene data show CDR1 as MNHNS and CDR2 as SASEGT. Trimming took off 5 bases at V and 11 bases at J, with 12 bases between the two ends. The CDR3 coding sequence is TGTGCCAGCAGTACCACAGGGAAGGCTTTCTTT. Protein: CASSTTGKAFF.

The chain joins TRBV15 to TRBJ1-3, with TRBD1 matching 7 bases. Trimming at V came to 6 bases and at J to 4 bases, leaving 6 bases not matched to a gene. The CDR3 extends over 14 amino acids. Germline loops: CDR1 LNHNV, CDR2 YYDKDF (reference sequence). As DNA, the CDR3 is TGTGCCACCAGTAAGACAGGGCCCGGAAACACCATATATTTT. Encoded protein: CATSKTGPGNTIYF. The full variable domain, rest sourced from reference TRBV15 and TRBJ1-3, is DAMVIQNPRYQVTQFGKPVTLSCSQTLNHNVMYWYQQKSSQAPKLLFHYYDKDFNNEADTPDNFQSRRPNTSFCFLDIRSPGLGDTAMYLCATSKTGPGNTIYFGEGSWLTVV.

The rearrangement links TRBV7-9 to TRBJ1-1; 10 bases agree with TRBD1. Germline assignment: CDR1 SEHNR and CDR2 FQNEAQ (reference sequence). The junction had 13 bases not matched to a gene; V was cut back by 5 bases and J by 1 base. This CDR3 is 18 amino acids long. This CDR3 is CASSRVIDRGLGNTEAFF. CDR3 DNA: TGTGCCAGCAGCCGAGTTATCGACAGGGGGCTGGGGAACACTGAAGCTTTCTTT.

The gene calls are TRBV30 and TRBJ1-5; tentative D call: TRBD1 (6 bases). The CDR3 contains 16 residues. Trimming pared 0 bases from V and 0 bases from J, leaving 12 bases between. Per germline, CDR1 GTSNPN and CDR2 SVGIG (reference sequence). This CDR3 reads CAWSVQGFYSNQPQHF. The CDR3 DNA follows: TGTGCCTGGAGTGTACAGGGCTTTTATAGCAATCAGCCCCAGCATTTT.

This chain links TRBV19 with TRBJ2-2; no definite D call. Germline-derived CDR1 and CDR2 are LNHDA and SQIVND (reference sequence). The V gene lost 7 bases and the J gene lost 3 bases, with 6 bases spanning the gap. The CDR3 has 12 residues. CDR3 in amino acids: CASTPDTGELFF. The CDR3 DNA reads TGTGCCAGTACCCCTGACACCGGGGAGCTGTTTTTT.

V gene TRBV7-5 combines with J gene TRBJ1-1; no DNA check was done on the table's D call, TRBD1. TRBV7-5 is shown as a pseudogene. This CDR3 spans 12 amino acids. DNA of the CDR3: TGTGCCAGAAGCGTCAGGGGTACTGAAGCTTTCTTT. Amino acids: CARSVRGTEAFF.

This chain uses TRBV5-1 with TRBJ1-2; 8 bases fit TRBD1. Germline V gives CDR1 SGHRS, CDR2 YFSETQ. The junction had 12 bases not matched to a gene; V was cut back by 2 bases and J by 6 bases. The CDR3 sequence is 16 residues long. CDR3 DNA sequence: TGCGCCAGCAGCTTACTTCGGGCGGACAGGGAACATGGCTACACCTTC. Translated, it gives CASSLLRADREHGYTF. The entire variable domain, with the rest obtained from reference TRBV5-1 and TRBJ1-2, is as follows: KAGVTQTPRYLIKTRGQQVTLSCSPISGHRSVSWYQQTPGQGLQFLFEYFSETQRNKGNFPGRFSGRQFSNSRSEMNVSTLELGDSALYLCASSLLRADREHGYTFGSGTRLTVV.